This T cell receptor beta chain was sequenced in a study of T cells after yellow fever vaccination (dated by TCRdb to the late 2010s). With respect to the entire study: Libraries from fractions with low cell numbers were prepared with the SMART-Seq v4 Ultra Low Input RNA kit. To follow T-cell clones before and after primary and booster YFV17D yellow fever vaccination, bulk TCR alpha and beta repertoires were sequenced over time. Two healthy male donors made up the cohort, one aged 18 to 30 years and the other aged 30 to 40 years. Blood was collected at multiple timepoints before and after primary and secondary immunization, and bulk PBMC replicates and cell subsets were isolated. Study-wide findings and limitations: The study included only two donors, which limits how far the findings can be generalized. Because abundant contaminating clonotypes from the bulk population could be contained in FACS-sorted repertoires, computational filtering was required. A small share of clonotypes occurred in both CD4 and CD8 compartments, likely arising from convergent recombination. After the booster, most clones that had expanded after primary vaccination were detected again (approximately 96% of CD4 and roughly nine tenths of CD8), suggesting broad maintenance of memory. The secondary T-cell response was weaker than the primary response but faster, peaking on day 5 instead of day 15.

TCR cDNA was synthesized by 5'RACE template switching, which introduced a universal primer site and unique molecular identifiers. Priming of cDNA synthesis was performed from both the TCR alpha and TCR beta constant segments. Library amplification involved two PCR steps, and the second step added sample barcodes and sequencing adapters. Sequencing of the libraries was done on either Illumina HiSeq 2500 (2x100 bp) or NovaSeq (2x150 bp). In the source study's methods: MIGEC handled demultiplexing of reads and collapsing into UMI consensus sequences, while MiXCR performed V(D)J alignment. Vaccine-responding clonotypes were identified with edgeR using replicate PBMC samples, with FDR below 0.01 and a log2 fold change above 5 up to day 15 being required. CD4 or CD8 identity was assigned to each bulk clonotype according to whether the clonotype was present at higher abundance in the sequenced CD4 repertoire or the sequenced CD8 repertoire. TCRdb reprocessed the public reads (quality trimming at Q25 with fastp, clone calling with MiXCR) and kept in-frame beta chains. Rows merge per CDR3 protein into single entries with the most common DNA and genes. The V and J calls and clone size are TCRdb's, not the authors'. Here the sample has some 110,000 distinct CDR3 sequences; around 8% occur a single time. The top ten clonotypes cover around 25% of the sample.

This clonotype was recorded at least ten times. The antigen it binds to is not known. The sample holds no much larger clone one base away, and base qualities are not on file. Read against the paper, the sample's treatment or condition label means: live attenuated yellow fever vaccine strain. PBMCs were isolated from peripheral blood using a standard Ficoll-Paque protocol. Dynabeads CD4 and CD8 positive selection kits were used to isolate the CD4 and CD8 T-cell fractions. RNA was extracted with TriZol from bulk PBMCs, CD4 and CD8 fractions, and dextramer-positive and dextramer-negative fractions. Measured from the cysteine to the phenylalanine, the CDR3 is 12 residues long. CDR3 DNA only is kept here, 36 bases in frame from base 1. From V the trimming removes 5 bases and from J it removes 14 bases, while the gene matches leave 9 bases of the junction unaccounted for.

The receptor comes from a man younger than 45 who received the YFV17D yellow fever vaccine. This material consisted of CD8+ T cells sorted from PBMCs, taken 45 days after the yellow fever booster vaccination. The chain was built from TRBV12-3 or TRBV12-4 and TRBJ2-3, with TRBD2 identical over 8 junction bases. CDR3 sequence: CASSPVGGGGYF. The bases read TGTGCCAGCAGTCCCGTCGGGGGGGGTGGGTATTTT.